The rows below give T cell receptor beta chains drawn from one sample of a study of shared clonotypes between healthy human individuals. Method: immunoSEQ multiplex PCR; TCRdb's copy keeps in-frame clones and lacks some. Of some 2.1 million clones in the sample, over 85% were seen once. Input material: naive CD8+ T cells from PBMCs. Every receptor here comes from a man between 18 and 29 years old in good health. Some clones in this sample may be carry-over from other donors' samples. Each CDR3 is given with its conserved first and last residue. The D gene is left open where the match is weak. Clone size is not always given. Where it is, it says once, few, many or a class for expanded clones.

clone_size	d_call	v_call	j_call	cdr3_length	cdr3_nt	cdr3_aa
NA	TRBD2	TRBV9	TRBJ2-2	19	TGTGCCAGCAGCGACCTAGGGACTAGCGGGAGAGTTGTCACCGGGGAGCTGTTTTTT	CASSDLGTSGRVVTGELFF
NA	NA	TRBV2	TRBJ1-2	17	TGTGCCAGCAGGCCCCGGGCAGGGGCGAGTCCTAACTATGGCTACACCTTC	CASRPRAGASPNYGYTF
NA	TRBD2	TRBV5-4	TRBJ2-7	20	TGTGCCAGCAGCCCCCGGCTACGGACGACTAGCGGGAGGGGTACCTACGAGCAGTACTTC	CASSPRLRTTSGRGTYEQYF
NA	TRBD2	TRBV4-1	TRBJ2-7	16	TGCGCCAGCAGCCAAGTTGACCTAGCGGGGCCTGCGGAGCAGTACTTC	CASSQVDLAGPAEQYF
NA	TRBD2	TRBV11-2	TRBJ2-1	15	TGTGCCAGCAGCTTGAGAGCGGGACCGAACAATGAGCAGTTCTTC	CASSLRAGPNNEQFF
NA	NA	TRBV11-1	TRBJ2-3	19	TGTGCCAGCAGTACCTCTGATGGCGGGACGGGGGTGAAGACAGATACGCAGTATTTT	CASSTSDGGTGVKTDTQYF
NA	NA	TRBV28	TRBJ2-7	16	TGTGCCAGCAGCCACCACTGGGCGGGATCATCCTACGAGCAGTACTTC	CASSHHWAGSSYEQYF
NA	NA	TRBV23-1	TRBJ1-1	13	TGCGCCAGCAGGGCAAATCAGAGCACTGAAGCTTTCTTT	CASRANQSTEAFF
NA	TRBD1	TRBV2	TRBJ2-2	15	TGTGCCAGCACGCCCAGGACAGGGGACACCGGGGAGCTGTTTTTT	CASTPRTGDTGELFF
NA	TRBD2	TRBV7-8	TRBJ2-1	13	TGTGCCAGCAGCTTATTTCGCGGGAGGGAGCAGTTCTTC	CASSLFRGREQFF
NA	NA	TRBV28	TRBJ2-5	16	TGTGCCAGCAGTCCCGTCCATTGGGCCGATCAAGAGACCCAGTACTTC	CASSPVHWADQETQYF
NA	TRBD1	TRBV28	TRBJ2-7	16	TGTGCCAGCAGTTCCCTATCGGGACAGGGTGTCTACGAGCAGTACTTC	CASSSLSGQGVYEQYF
NA	NA	TRBV9	TRBJ2-1	15	TGTGCCAGCAGCGTAGGGGACACTCTTTACAATGAGCAGTTCTTC	CASSVGDTLYNEQFF
NA	NA	TRBV29-1	TRBJ1-1	12	TGCAGCGTTGCCCCGTTGAACACTGAAGCTTTCTTT	CSVAPLNTEAFF
NA	NA	TRBV4-1	TRBJ2-7	18	TGCGCCAGCAGCCAAGAAAAATTGGCCGAGCCCCAGTACTACGAGCAGTACTTC	CASSQEKLAEPQYYEQYF
NA	TRBD1	TRBV28	TRBJ2-4	17	TGTGCCAGCAGTCCGCGAACTTGGACAGGGGGATGGAACATTCAGTACTTC	CASSPRTWTGGWNIQYF
NA	NA	TRBV10-1	TRBJ2-3	14	TGCGCCAGCAGTGCGTGGTCTAGCACAGATACGCAGTATTTT	CASSAWSSTDTQYF
NA	TRBD1	TRBV6-6	TRBJ1-1	16	TGTGCCAGCAGTTACTCCGGAAGGGGGCGAGTCACTGAAGCTTTCTTT	CASSYSGRGRVTEAFF
NA	NA	TRBV7-9	TRBJ1-1	12	TGTGCCAGCAGCTTAGTACGTACTGAAGCTTTCTTT	CASSLVRTEAFF
NA	NA	TRBV7-9	TRBJ2-5	17	TGTGCCAGCAGCTCGAGGCCCTCCACAGTGGGGCAAGAGACCCAGTACTTC	CASSSRPSTVGQETQYF
NA	TRBD2	TRBV9	TRBJ2-3	15	TGTGCCAGCAGCTCCGGGGGGGGAGGGACAGATACGCAGTATTTT	CASSSGGGGTDTQYF
NA	TRBD2	TRBV7-9	TRBJ2-3	16	TGTGCCAGCAGCTTAAAGGGGAGCGGGGTCGCAGATACGCAGTATTTT	CASSLKGSGVADTQYF
once	NA	TRBV5-4	TRBJ2-5	13	TGTGCCAGCAGCTTGGAACTGAAAGAGACCCAGTACTTC	CASSLELKETQYF
NA	TRBD1	TRBV27	TRBJ2-2	14	TGTGCCAGCAAAGACAGGGGGCCCACCGGGGAGCTGTTTTTT	CASKDRGPTGELFF
NA	TRBD1	TRBV14	TRBJ2-6	18	TGTGCCAGCAGCCAAGGAGCAGGGGGCAAAAATGGGGCCAACGTCCTGACTTTC	CASSQGAGGKNGANVLTF
NA	TRBD2	TRBV10-1	TRBJ2-3	17	TGCGCCAGCAGTGAGTCGAAGGCTAGCGGTAGCACAGATACGCAGTATTTT	CASSESKASGSTDTQYF
NA	NA	TRBV27	TRBJ2-1	13	TGTGCCAGCAGTTGGGCAGGGCACAATGAGCAGTTCTTC	CASSWAGHNEQFF
NA	NA	TRBV20-1	TRBJ2-1	10	TGCAGTGCTACCTCACAGGCCCGGTTCTTC	CSATSQARFF
once	TRBD1	TRBV7-7	TRBJ2-7	13	TGTGCCAGCAGCCCGGGACAGGGTTTAGAGCAGTACTTC	CASSPGQGLEQYF
NA	TRBD1	TRBV27	TRBJ2-7	15	TGTGCCAGCAGTTCGCGGGACAGGGGGCTGAACGAGCAGTACTTC	CASSSRDRGLNEQYF
NA	NA	TRBV5-1	TRBJ2-7	14	TGCGCCAGCAGCTTGGTGTCGGCCTTCTACGAGCAGTACTTC	CASSLVSAFYEQYF
NA	TRBD1	TRBV7-3	TRBJ2-7	15	TGTGCCAGCAGCATCGGACAGGGGAACTCCTACGAGCAGTACTTC	CASSIGQGNSYEQYF
NA	NA	TRBV10-3	TRBJ2-5	14	TGTGCCATCAGAGACCAGAGGATAGGGGAGACCCAGTACTTC	CAIRDQRIGETQYF
NA	NA	TRBV27	TRBJ2-2	14	TGTGCCAGCAGTTCCATACCGGCGTCCGGGGAGCTGTTTTTT	CASSSIPASGELFF
NA	NA	TRBV7-9	TRBJ2-7	15	TGTGCCAGCAGCTCACCCCCCGACGGGTCCTACGAGCAGTACTTC	CASSSPPDGSYEQYF
NA	NA	TRBV9	TRBJ2-7	15	TGTGCCAGCAGCGTCGACCTCTCACATATACGCGAGCAGTACTTC	CASSVDLSHIREQYF
few	NA	TRBV28	TRBJ1-5	12	TGTGCCACCCTGTATAGCAATCAGCCCCAGCATTTT	CATLYSNQPQHF